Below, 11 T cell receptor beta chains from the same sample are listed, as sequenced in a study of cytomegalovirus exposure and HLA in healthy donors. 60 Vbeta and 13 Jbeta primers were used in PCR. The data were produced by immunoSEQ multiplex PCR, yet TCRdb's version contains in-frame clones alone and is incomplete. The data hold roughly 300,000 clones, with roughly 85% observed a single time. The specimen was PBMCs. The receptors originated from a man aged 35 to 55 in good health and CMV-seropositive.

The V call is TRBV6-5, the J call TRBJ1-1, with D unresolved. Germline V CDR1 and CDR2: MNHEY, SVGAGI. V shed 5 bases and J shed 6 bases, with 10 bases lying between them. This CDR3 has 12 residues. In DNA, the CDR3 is TGTGCCAGCAGTGAAAGTCGGTCTGAAGCTTTCTTT. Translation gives CASSESRSEAFF.

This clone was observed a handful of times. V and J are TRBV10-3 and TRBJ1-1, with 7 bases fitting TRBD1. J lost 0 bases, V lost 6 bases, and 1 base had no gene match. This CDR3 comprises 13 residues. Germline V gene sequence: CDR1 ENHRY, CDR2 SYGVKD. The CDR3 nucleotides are TGTGCCATCAGGGGACAGCTGAACACTGAAGCTTTCTTT. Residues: CAIRGQLNTEAFF.

CDR3: CASSLGAGAATGELFF. CDR3 nucleotides: TGCGCCAGCAGCTTGGGAGCGGGAGCGGCCACCGGGGAGCTGTTTTTT. The genes are TRBV5-1 and TRBJ2-2; 8 bases match TRBD2. CDR1 is SGHRS, CDR2 YFSETQ, per germline. CDR3 length: 16 amino acids. V gave up 0 bases and J gave up 4 bases; unmatched junction bases: 5.

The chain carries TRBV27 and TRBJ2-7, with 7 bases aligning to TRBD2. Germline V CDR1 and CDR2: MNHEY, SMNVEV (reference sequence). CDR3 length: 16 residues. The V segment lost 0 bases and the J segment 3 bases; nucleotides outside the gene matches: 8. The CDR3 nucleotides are TGTGCCAGCAGTTTATCTGGCGGGAGCATTGGCTACGAGCAGTACTTC. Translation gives CASSLSGGSIGYEQYF.

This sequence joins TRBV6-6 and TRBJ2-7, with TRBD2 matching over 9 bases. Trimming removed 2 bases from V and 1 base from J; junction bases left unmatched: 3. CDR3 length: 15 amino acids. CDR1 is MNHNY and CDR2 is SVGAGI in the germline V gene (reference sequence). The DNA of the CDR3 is TGTGCCAGCAGTTACCAGACTAGCGGTTCCTACGAGCAGTACTTC. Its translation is CASSYQTSGSYEQYF.

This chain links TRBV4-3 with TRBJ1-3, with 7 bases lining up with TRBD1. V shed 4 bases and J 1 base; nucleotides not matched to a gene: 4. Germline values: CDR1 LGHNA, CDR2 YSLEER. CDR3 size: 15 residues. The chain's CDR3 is CASSRVQGSGNTIYF. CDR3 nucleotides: TGCGCCAGCAGCCGAGTACAGGGGTCTGGAAACACCATATATTTT.

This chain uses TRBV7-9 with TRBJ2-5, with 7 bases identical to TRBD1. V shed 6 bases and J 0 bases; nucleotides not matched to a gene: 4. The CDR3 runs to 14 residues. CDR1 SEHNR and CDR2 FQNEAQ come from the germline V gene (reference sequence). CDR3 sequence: CASSRTGYQETQYF. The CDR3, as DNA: TGTGCCAGCAGTCGGACAGGTTACCAAGAGACCCAGTACTTC. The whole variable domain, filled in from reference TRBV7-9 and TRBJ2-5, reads DTGVSQNPRHKITKRGQNVTFRCDPISEHNRLYWYRQTLGQGPEFLTYFQNEAQLEKSRLLSDRFSAERPKGSFSTLEIQRTEQGDSAMYLCASSRTGYQETQYFGPGTRLLVL.

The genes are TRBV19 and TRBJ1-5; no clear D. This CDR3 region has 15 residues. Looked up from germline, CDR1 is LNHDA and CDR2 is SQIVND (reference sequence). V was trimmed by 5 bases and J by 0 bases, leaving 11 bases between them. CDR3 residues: CASSFTEYSNQPQHF. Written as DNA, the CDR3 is TGTGCCAGTAGTTTTACAGAATATAGCAATCAGCCCCAGCATTTT.

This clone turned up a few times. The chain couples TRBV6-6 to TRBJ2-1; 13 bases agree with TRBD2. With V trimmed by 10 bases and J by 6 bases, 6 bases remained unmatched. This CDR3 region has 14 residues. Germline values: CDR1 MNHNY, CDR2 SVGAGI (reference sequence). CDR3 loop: CANSGTSGANEQFF. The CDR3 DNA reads TGTGCCAACTCCGGGACTAGCGGGGCCAATGAGCAGTTCTTC.

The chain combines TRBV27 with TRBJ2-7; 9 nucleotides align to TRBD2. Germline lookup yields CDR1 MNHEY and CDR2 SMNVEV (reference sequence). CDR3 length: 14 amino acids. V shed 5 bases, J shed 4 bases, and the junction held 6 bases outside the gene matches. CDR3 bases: TGTGCCAGCAGTATCTCTAGCGGGGAGTACGAGCAGTACTTC. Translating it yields CASSISSGEYEQYF.

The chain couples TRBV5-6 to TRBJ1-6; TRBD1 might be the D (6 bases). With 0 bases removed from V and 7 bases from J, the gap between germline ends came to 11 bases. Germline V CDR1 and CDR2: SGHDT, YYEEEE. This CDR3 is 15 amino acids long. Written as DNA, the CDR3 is TGTGCCAGCAGCTTGGGCCAGGGGTCCAATTCACCCCTCCACTTT. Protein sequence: CASSLGQGSNSPLHF. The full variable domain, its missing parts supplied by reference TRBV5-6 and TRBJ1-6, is DAGVTQSPTHLIKTRGQQVTLRCSPKSGHDTVSWYQQALGQGPQFIFQYYEEEERQRGNFPDRFSGHQFPNYSSELNVNALLLGDSALYLCASSLGQGSNSPLHFGNGTRLTVT.